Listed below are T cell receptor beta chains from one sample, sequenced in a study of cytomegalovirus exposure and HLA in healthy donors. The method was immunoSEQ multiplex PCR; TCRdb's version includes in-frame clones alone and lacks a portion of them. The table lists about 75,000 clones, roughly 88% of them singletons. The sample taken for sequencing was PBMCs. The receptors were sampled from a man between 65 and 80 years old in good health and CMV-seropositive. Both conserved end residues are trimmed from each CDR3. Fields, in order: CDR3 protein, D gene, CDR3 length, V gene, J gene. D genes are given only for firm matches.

CDR3: SVEEQGGTQY; D: TRBD1; length: 10; V: TRBV29-1; J: TRBJ2-3
CDR3: SVSKQASYEQY; D: NA; length: 11; V: TRBV29-1; J: TRBJ2-7
CDR3: ASSLGDRAHEQY; D: TRBD1; length: 12; V: TRBV5-1; J: TRBJ2-7
CDR3: ASSLGISGGQETQY; D: TRBD2; length: 14; V: TRBV7-2; J: TRBJ2-5
CDR3: ASSEALRTSGRRDTQY; D: TRBD2; length: 16; V: TRBV6-1; J: TRBJ2-3
CDR3: ASRLAGGRNEQF; D: TRBD2; length: 12; V: TRBV7-2; J: TRBJ2-1
CDR3: ASSLHRDSYEQY; D: NA; length: 12; V: TRBV5-1; J: TRBJ2-7
CDR3: ASSSVGATGELF; D: NA; length: 12; V: TRBV11-3; J: TRBJ2-2
CDR3: ASSLGTTNQPQH; D: NA; length: 12; V: TRBV4-1; J: TRBJ1-5
CDR3: ASSQAGGQYTGELF; D: NA; length: 14; V: TRBV4-2; J: TRBJ2-2
CDR3: ASSRTHRGLSYNEQF; D: TRBD1; length: 15; V: TRBV23-1; J: TRBJ2-1
CDR3: ASSGYREPGANVLT; D: NA; length: 14; V: TRBV9; J: TRBJ2-6
CDR3: ATKSGELF; D: NA; length: 8; V: TRBV19; J: TRBJ2-2
CDR3: ASSPTGTTKTGELF; D: TRBD2; length: 14; V: TRBV11-3; J: TRBJ2-2
CDR3: ASSESGDRDEQY; D: TRBD1; length: 12; V: TRBV10-1; J: TRBJ2-7
CDR3: ASSLTGPGGGYT; D: TRBD1; length: 12; V: TRBV7-9; J: TRBJ1-2
CDR3: ASSLGQVNMNTEAF; D: TRBD1; length: 14; V: TRBV7-8; J: TRBJ1-1
CDR3: ASSASGSSYNEQF; D: TRBD2; length: 13; V: TRBV10-1; J: TRBJ2-1
CDR3: ASSLWQGRKGNQPQH; D: NA; length: 15; V: TRBV28; J: TRBJ1-5
CDR3: ASSASMGLGYT; D: NA; length: 11; V: TRBV6-4; J: TRBJ1-2
CDR3: ASSLVAGYNEQF; D: TRBD2; length: 12; V: TRBV5-1; J: TRBJ2-1
CDR3: ASSSGGPTDTQY; D: TRBD2; length: 12; V: TRBV4-1; J: TRBJ2-3
CDR3: ASLTGSFHYGYT; D: NA; length: 12; V: TRBV28; J: TRBJ1-2
CDR3: SVAVGTGGYGYT; D: TRBD1; length: 12; V: TRBV29-1; J: TRBJ1-2
CDR3: ASSEGRSSYNEQF; D: NA; length: 13; V: TRBV2; J: TRBJ2-1
CDR3: SVDTGAYEQY; D: NA; length: 10; V: TRBV29-1; J: TRBJ2-7
CDR3: ASSLGLALYNEQF; D: NA; length: 13; V: TRBV11-2; J: TRBJ2-1
CDR3: SVLTGTDTQY; D: NA; length: 10; V: TRBV29-1; J: TRBJ2-3
CDR3: ASSQDGNQPQH; D: NA; length: 11; V: TRBV4-3; J: TRBJ1-5
CDR3: ASSLLVAVQETQY; D: NA; length: 13; V: TRBV7-9; J: TRBJ2-5
CDR3: ASVPGDPGANVLT; D: NA; length: 13; V: TRBV28; J: TRBJ2-6
CDR3: ASSSGGGGTEAF; D: NA; length: 12; V: TRBV11-3; J: TRBJ1-1